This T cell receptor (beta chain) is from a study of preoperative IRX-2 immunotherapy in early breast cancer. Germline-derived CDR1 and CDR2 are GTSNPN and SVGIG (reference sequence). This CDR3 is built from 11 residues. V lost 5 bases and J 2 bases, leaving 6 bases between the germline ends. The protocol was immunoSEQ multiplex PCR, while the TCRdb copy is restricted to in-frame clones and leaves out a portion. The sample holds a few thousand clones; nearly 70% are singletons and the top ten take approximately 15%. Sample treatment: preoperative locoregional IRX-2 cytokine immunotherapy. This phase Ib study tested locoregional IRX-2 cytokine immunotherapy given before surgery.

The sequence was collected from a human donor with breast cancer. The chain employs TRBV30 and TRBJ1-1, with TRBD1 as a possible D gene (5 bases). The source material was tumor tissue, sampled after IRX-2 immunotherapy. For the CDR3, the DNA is TGTGCCTGGCAGGGAAACACTGAAGCTTTCTTT. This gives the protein CAWQGNTEAFF.